These T cell receptor beta chains were read from a single sample in a study of blood T cell repertoires in COVID-19. Generated by immunoSEQ multiplex PCR, the TCRdb table keeps only in-frame clones and is missing some. Here the sample spans about 220,000 clones, roughly four fifths being singletons. The material sequenced was PBMCs or T cells enriched from blood (not recorded which). The receptors shown here come from an older woman who had recovered from COVID-19. Both conserved end residues are part of each CDR3. A D gene is named only where the DNA matches it firmly. Clone size appears in some rows only: once, few, many, or a class for an expanded clone.

>NA|TRBV30|TRBJ2-1|NA
CAWRLTTGGEQFF
TGTGCCTGGAGACTAACTACGGGTGGCGAGCAGTTCTTC
>once|TRBV19|TRBJ1-1|NA
CASSSQSTGNTEAFF
TGTGCCAGTAGTTCTCAATCTACAGGGAACACTGAAGCTTTCTTT
>NA|TRBV7-6|TRBJ2-1|NA
CASSLFTGAGEQFF
TGTGCCAGCAGCTTGTTTACGGGCGCGGGAGAGCAGTTCTTC
>NA|TRBV10-1|TRBJ1-1|NA
CASSGRLNTEAFF
TGCGCCAGCAGTGGGAGGTTGAACACTGAAGCTTTCTTT
>NA|TRBV14|TRBJ2-1|TRBD2
CASNWGGRASDEQFF
TGTGCCAGCAATTGGGGCGGGAGGGCCTCGGATGAGCAGTTCTTC
>NA|TRBV7-9|TRBJ2-1|TRBD2
CASSPTSGGASYNEQFF
TGTGCCAGCAGCCCGACTAGCGGGGGGGCCTCCTACAATGAGCAGTTCTTC
>NA|TRBV4-1|TRBJ2-3|NA
CASSWGVGTDTQYF
TGCGCCAGCAGCTGGGGGGTGGGCACAGATACGCAGTATTTT
>NA|TRBV3-1/TRBV3-2|TRBJ1-2|NA
CASTLREGDYGYTF
TGTGCCAGCACCCTAAGGGAGGGGGACTATGGCTACACCTTC
>NA|TRBV7-2|TRBJ2-4|TRBD2
CASSLVWASGGRTKNIQYF
TGTGCCAGCAGCTTAGTTTGGGCTAGCGGGGGGCGGACCAAAAACATTCAGTACTTC
>NA|TRBV7-2|TRBJ2-5|TRBD2
CASSLAPGAGGQGTQYF
TGTGCCAGCAGCTTAGCGCCTGGAGCGGGGGGGCAGGGGACCCAGTACTTC
>NA|TRBV27|TRBJ2-1|TRBD1
CASSTLLTGGGGNEQFF
TGTGCCAGCAGTACCCTTTTGACAGGGGGTGGAGGCAATGAGCAGTTCTTC
>NA|TRBV29-1|TRBJ1-2|NA
CSVAPGAADYGYTF
TGCAGCGTTGCCCCTGGGGCAGCAGACTATGGCTACACCTTC
>NA|TRBV5-1|TRBJ2-7|TRBD1
CASSPRDSDYEQYF
TGCGCCAGCAGCCCCCGGGACAGTGACTACGAGCAGTACTTC
>NA|TRBV14|TRBJ2-1|TRBD2
CASSQEARLAGPRGNEQFF
TGTGCCAGCAGCCAAGAGGCTCGGCTAGCGGGACCTCGCGGCAATGAGCAGTTCTTC
>NA|TRBV4-2|TRBJ1-3|TRBD1
CASSLAGTVSSGNTIYF
TGTGCCAGCAGCCTGGCCGGGACAGTCAGCTCTGGAAACACCATATATTTT
>NA|TRBV15|TRBJ2-5|NA
CATSRGSGTNQETQYF
TGTGCCACCAGCAGAGGCTCCGGGACAAACCAAGAGACCCAGTACTTC
>once|TRBV11-2|TRBJ1-2|TRBD1
CASSLGQANYGYTF
TGTGCCAGCAGCCTTGGACAGGCTAACTATGGCTACACCTTC
>NA|TRBV9|TRBJ1-2|NA
CASSAGDGSVGYTF
TGTGCCAGCAGCGCGGGGGACGGTTCAGTCGGCTACACCTTC
>NA|TRBV27|TRBJ2-1|TRBD2
CASSRGTSGGEQFF
TGTGCCAGCAGCCGCGGGACTAGCGGGGGCGAGCAGTTCTTC
>NA|TRBV7-2|TRBJ1-5|TRBD1
CASSSYPGQAINQPQHF
TGTGCCAGCAGCTCCTACCCCGGACAGGCGATCAATCAGCCCCAGCATTTT
>few|TRBV6-5|TRBJ1-1|NA
CATGGREVTEAFF
TGTGCCACAGGTGGCAGGGAGGTCACTGAAGCTTTCTTT
>few|TRBV10-3|TRBJ2-4|NA
CAISQNPMTSSNIQYF
TGTGCCATCAGCCAAAACCCAATGACTAGTTCAAACATTCAGTACTTC
>few|TRBV19|TRBJ1-1|NA
CASSIRGGNTEAFF
TGTGCCAGTAGTATAAGGGGAGGGAACACTGAAGCTTTCTTT
>NA|TRBV12-3/TRBV12-4|TRBJ1-3|TRBD1
CASIQGSGNTIYF
TGTGCCAGCATACAGGGGTCTGGAAACACCATATATTTT
>NA|TRBV4-1|TRBJ2-5|TRBD2
CASSQEHRGRAGTQYF
TGCGCCAGCAGCCAAGAACATCGCGGGAGGGCCGGGACCCAGTACTTC
>NA|TRBV5-1|TRBJ2-1|TRBD2
CASSPLLAGGPFF
TGCGCCAGCAGCCCTTTACTAGCGGGAGGGCCGTTCTTC
>NA|TRBV7-6|TRBJ1-3|NA
CASSLWWQNSGNTIYF
TGTGCCAGCAGCTTATGGTGGCAGAACTCTGGAAACACCATATATTTT
>NA|TRBV2|TRBJ2-1|TRBD2
CASRAGTSGYNEQFF
TGTGCCAGCAGAGCCGGGACTAGCGGGTACAATGAGCAGTTCTTC
>NA|TRBV6-1|TRBJ2-3|NA
CASSDRIRTDTQYF
TGTGCCAGCAGTGACAGAATCCGCACAGATACGCAGTATTTT